This passage covers 5 T cell receptor beta chains from one sample sequenced in a study of Ad26.COV2.S vaccination and SARS-CoV-2 variants. Generated by immunoSEQ multiplex PCR, the TCRdb table keeps only in-frame clones and is missing some. This table holds approximately 450,000 clones, 80% to 95% found once. Treatment denoted: about 20 received Ad26.COV2.S at low or high dose, single or two shots; about 5 received placebo; per-sample allocation not given. Collection of samples fell on day 63 after the first vaccine or placebo injection. The source material was peripheral blood, sampled in a trial of Ad26.COV2.S vaccine versus placebo. Receptor source: a person aged 18-60 years who received the Ad26.COV2.S COVID-19 vaccine or a placebo.

The J gene is TRBJ2-2, the V gene TRBV5-8, with 9 bases aligning to TRBD1. Germline values: CDR1 SGHTS, CDR2 YDEGEE. The V gene end was trimmed by 4 bases and the J gene end by 1 base; junction bases not matched to a gene: 5. This CDR3 spans 16 amino acids. DNA of the CDR3: TGTGCCAGCAGCCCCCCGGGACAGGGGAACACCGGGGAGCTGTTTTTT. Amino acid sequence: CASSPPGQGNTGELFF.

The chain recombines TRBV11-2 with TRBJ2-1; TRBD2 matches at 9 bases. CDR1 is SGHAT, CDR2 FQNNGV, per germline. This CDR3 is 15 amino acids long. V lost 2 bases, J lost 10 bases, and 9 bases stayed unmatched. In DNA, the CDR3 is TGTGCCAGCAGCTTAATGGCGGCGGGAGGGGGCGAGCAGTTCTTC. The encoded protein is CASSLMAAGGGEQFF.

This clone was detected only a few times. This chain joins TRBV7-9 and TRBJ2-7, with 14 bases aligning to TRBD2. The CDR3 is 17 amino acids. CDR1 is SEHNR and CDR2 is FQNEAQ in the germline V gene (reference sequence). V gave up 1 base and J gave up 5 bases; unmatched junction bases: 7. The CDR3 DNA follows: TGTGCCAGCAGCTTAGGTTTAGGACTAGCGGGAGGAAACGAGCAGTACTTC. Its translation is CASSLGLGLAGGNEQYF.

The chain links TRBV30 to TRBJ1-3; TRBD1 matches 7 bases. After removal of 7 bases from V and 0 bases from J, the junction contained 3 bases not matched to a gene. Germline CDR1 and CDR2: GTSNPN and SVGIG (reference sequence). The CDR3 is 13 residues long. The CDR3 sequence is CAYRGLSGNTIYF. The CDR3 DNA follows: TGTGCCTACAGGGGACTCTCTGGAAACACCATATATTTT.

The chain has TRBV5-5 and TRBJ1-2; D is unclear. Germline lookup yields CDR1 SGHKS and CDR2 YYEKEE (reference sequence). Trimming took 0 bases from V and 4 from J, leaving 4 bases between them. This CDR3 has 12 amino acids. CDR3 DNA: TGTGCCAGCAGCTTGGCCTCCTATGGCTACACCTTC. This codes for CASSLASYGYTF.